This is a list of T cell receptor beta chains from one sample in a study of shared clonotypes between healthy human individuals. The data were produced by immunoSEQ multiplex PCR, yet TCRdb's version contains in-frame clones alone and is incomplete. The sample contains more than 2 million clones, roughly 94% of which appear only once. Input material: naive CD4+ T cells sorted from blood. The receptor set was obtained from a man between 18 and 35 years old in good health. CDR3s include the opening cysteine and the closing phenylalanine or tryptophan. The D gene is left open where the match is weak. Some rows mark clone size as missing; the rest say once, few, many or name a class of expanded clone.

-	TRBV7-2	-	TRBJ2-7	TGTGCCAGCAGCTTACGGGAATCGAGCGAGCAGTACTTC	CASSLRESSEQYF
-	TRBV7-2	-	TRBJ2-1	TGTGCCAGCAGCTTAGTAGCTCCGAGGGCCAGGAGCAATGAGCAGTTCTTC	CASSLVAPRARSNEQFF
-	TRBV28	-	TRBJ2-5	TGTGCCAGCAGTGCCCAGGGCCTCGGGGAGACCCAGTACTTC	CASSAQGLGETQYF
-	TRBV30	-	TRBJ2-3	TGTGCCTTCGACAGGGAGGCAGATACGCAGTATTTT	CAFDREADTQYF
-	TRBV5-8	-	TRBJ1-5	TGTGCCAGCAGCTTGCAGGGGAGAAGCGATCAGCCCCAGCATTTT	CASSLQGRSDQPQHF
-	TRBV29-1	TRBD1	TRBJ2-3	TGCAGCGTAAAAAGCGGGACAGGGAAGGCAGATACGCAGTATTTT	CSVKSGTGKADTQYF
-	TRBV6-1	-	TRBJ1-1	TGTGCCAGCAGGGTCTCTCCGGGGGTGAACACTGAAGCTTTCTTT	CASRVSPGVNTEAFF
-	TRBV5-8	-	TRBJ1-5	TGTGCCAGCAGCTTGGAGACCGGCAATCAGCCCCAGCATTTT	CASSLETGNQPQHF
once	TRBV11-2	-	TRBJ2-2	TGTGCCAGCAGCTTCCTCACCGGGGAGCTGTTTTTT	CASSFLTGELFF
-	TRBV4-1	-	TRBJ2-3	TGCGCCAGCAGCCAAGTCCAGGGGGGGGATACGCAGTATTTT	CASSQVQGGDTQYF
-	TRBV5-1	-	TRBJ1-3	TGCGCCAGCAGCCCGGGACAAGGCTCTGGAAACACCATATATTTT	CASSPGQGSGNTIYF
-	TRBV6-1	-	TRBJ1-3	TGTGCCAGCAGGCCGAATGGGGCTGGAAACACCATATATTTT	CASRPNGAGNTIYF
-	TRBV29-1	TRBD1	TRBJ2-7	TGCAGCGTTTCGGGACAGGTTAACTCCTACGAGCAGTACTTC	CSVSGQVNSYEQYF
-	TRBV6-5	-	TRBJ1-2	TGTGCCAGCAGCCGGACCGATTCCTATGGCTACACCTTC	CASSRTDSYGYTF
-	TRBV30	-	TRBJ1-4	TGTGCCTGGAGTGTACGAGGGTGGGGTGAAAAACTGTTTTTT	CAWSVRGWGEKLFF
-	TRBV5-1	-	TRBJ2-5	TGCGCCAGCAGCCTAACCAGGGTTCAAGAGACCCAGTACTTC	CASSLTRVQETQYF
-	TRBV10-1	-	TRBJ1-1	TGCGCCAGCAGTGTGGAGGGTAAGAACACTGAAGCTTTCTTT	CASSVEGKNTEAFF
few	TRBV11-3	-	TRBJ2-1	TGTGCCAGCAGCTTTCTCTGCGATAGCTCCTACAATGAGCAGTTCTTC	CASSFLCDSSYNEQFF
-	TRBV15	-	TRBJ2-3	TGTGCCACCAGCCTCCCCGCAGGGCTATTCGCGGATACGCAGTATTTT	CATSLPAGLFADTQYF
-	TRBV2	-	TRBJ2-3	TGTGCCAGCCAGGTAGGAGACACAGATACGCAGTATTTT	CASQVGDTDTQYF
-	TRBV7-2	-	TRBJ1-6	TGTGCCAGCAGCTTAGTAACAGGCACCAATTCACCCCTCCACTTT	CASSLVTGTNSPLHF
once	TRBV1	-	TRBJ2-1	TGCACCAGCAGCCAAGGGGGACAGGCCCGCTACAATGAGCAGTTCTTC	CTSSQGGQARYNEQFF
-	TRBV7-8	TRBD1	TRBJ2-7	TGTGCCAGCAGCTCCCGTCTCAGGGGGCTTGAGCAGTACTTC	CASSSRLRGLEQYF
-	TRBV5-1	-	TRBJ1-3	TGCGCCAGCAGAGAAACTCCTGGAAACACCATATATTTT	CASRETPGNTIYF
-	TRBV11-3	TRBD1	TRBJ2-2	TGTGCCAGCAGCTCAGGGACAGAGACGAACACCGGGGAGCTGTTTTTT	CASSSGTETNTGELFF
-	TRBV4-1	-	TRBJ1-6	TGCGCCAGCAGCCAAGACCTCGCGGGTAATTCACCCCTCCACTTT	CASSQDLAGNSPLHF
-	TRBV5-4	-	TRBJ1-2	TGTGCCAGCAGCTTGGCCCAGGGCCCTACTATGGGAGGCTACACCTTC	CASSLAQGPTMGGYTF